This T cell receptor (beta chain) is from a study of identical twins. TCRdb reprocessed the 5' RACE reads via MiXCR and lists one record per CDR3 protein. The sample records approximately 220,000 distinct CDR3 sequences, 7.5% being singletons. The V gene end was trimmed by 0 bases and the J gene end by 10 bases; junction bases not matched to a gene: 12. The CDR3 has 16 residues. Germline V gene lookup returns CDR1 SGDLS and CDR2 YYNGEE. These data also formed part of another study, on yellow fever vaccine responses in identical twins.

This receptor was taken from a woman aged 18-29 years in good health. The sequencing sample was made of memory (CD45RO+) T cells sorted from blood. The V gene is TRBV9, the J gene TRBJ2-1; 8 positions agree with TRBD2. This CDR3 reads CASSVDHRGGIREQFF. For the CDR3, the DNA is TGTGCCAGCAGCGTAGACCACCGGGGGGGTATTCGGGAGCAGTTCTTC.